This TCR beta chain was found in a study of vaccination and CD4 T cells after COVID-19. The CDR3 has 14 amino acids. V lost 8 bases to trimming and J lost 3 bases, with 16 bases between them. CDR1 and CDR2 (germline): SGHTA, FQGNSA. Sequencing of DNA taken from cultured CD4+ T cells relied on the Oncomine TCR Beta short-read assay. TCRdb itself ran the PCR reads through MiXCR, one entry per CDR3 protein. The top ten clones hold roughly 4% of a sample with about 15,000 distinct CDR3 sequences, about 48% of them seen once. The sample holds a few counts of this clonotype. Its target is unknown. Sample treatment: approximately 11-day PBMC culture with coronavirus spike peptide pools or control peptides (ViraFEST assay).

The chain is built from TRBV7-2 and TRBJ2-5; TRBD1 is a possible D gene (6 bases). The material sequenced was CD4+ T cells from blood, cultured in vitro, taken before SARS-CoV-2 vaccination. The clonotype originates from a human donor who had recovered from COVID-19. DNA of the CDR3: TGTGCCAGCGGCAACAGGGTTCAGAAAGAGACCCAGTACTTC. Translation: CASGNRVQKETQYF.